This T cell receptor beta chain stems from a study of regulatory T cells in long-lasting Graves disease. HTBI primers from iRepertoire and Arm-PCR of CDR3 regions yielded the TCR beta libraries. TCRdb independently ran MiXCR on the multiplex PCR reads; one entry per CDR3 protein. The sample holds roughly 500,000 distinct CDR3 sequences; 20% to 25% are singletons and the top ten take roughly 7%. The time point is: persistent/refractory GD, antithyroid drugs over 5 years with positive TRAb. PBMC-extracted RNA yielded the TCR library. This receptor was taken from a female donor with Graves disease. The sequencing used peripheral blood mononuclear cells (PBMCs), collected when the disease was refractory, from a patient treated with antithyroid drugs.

The CDR3 sequence: CASSSTASTDTQYF. DNA of the CDR3: TGTGCCAGCAGCTCGACTGCTAGCACAGATACGCAGTATTTT. The chain joins TRBV5-5 to TRBJ2-3; D remains ambiguous. Between the trimmed V and J ends, which lost 3 bases and 0 bases, there was a span of 8 bases. CDR1 and CDR2 (germline): SGHKS, YYEKEE (reference sequence). The CDR3 totals 14 residues.